This T cell receptor beta chain stems from a study of blood T cell repertoires in COVID-19 (dated by TCRdb to 2018 to 2021). Looking at the study overall: The collaborator samples originated in the United States, Italy and Spain and spanned the acute and convalescent phases of COVID-19. The material from the prospective study consisted of cDNA or gDNA derived from T cells, B-cell-depleted T cells, or PBMCs. The dataset comprised deeply sampled blood TCRbeta repertoires from subjects exposed to, actively infected with, or recovered from COVID-19. A freely available public database, intended as a resource for researchers studying the immune response to SARS-CoV-2, is where the repertoires were released. Samples came from the ongoing ImmuneRACE study (first 160 participants) plus 1,254 subjects from 6 global collaborators. Nearly every sample came with metadata listing a de-identified subject ID, COVID-19 status, age in years and sex. HLA class I and class II types, where available, came from metadata supplied by the sample provider rather than from assay-based typing. Study-wide findings and limitations: How much clinical and demographic metadata was included differed by source and by participant, and the metadata was provided uncurated.

The collaborating institutions used their own protocols to collect whole blood in K2EDTA tubes. For TCRbeta analysis, collaborators shipped samples in one of three forms: frozen whole blood, isolated PBMCs, or DNA extracted from either of those sample types. TCRbeta CDR3 regions were amplified from genomic DNA by means of the immunoSEQ Assay, a bias-controlled multiplex PCR. In the original analysis: Within the assay, amplification of reference gene primers was used to estimate how many nucleated cells each sample contained. To quantify the absolute abundance of each unique TCRbeta CDR3 rearrangement, sequence reads were collapsed and filtered. For each sample, productive Simpson clonality was calculated by taking the square root of Simpson's diversity index across productive rearrangements. The source is immuneACCESS, and TCRdb retained only in-frame sequences with V and J called. Part of the clones is not carried over; for the studies checked, unresolved V genes explain less than half of this, and the remainder is unexplained. Clone size and V and J calls were adopted from that table, with D and trimming inferred from the DNA. Here the sample has about 160,000 clones; approximately 88% occur a single time. The ten largest account for roughly 2% of the sample.

Its CDR3 holds 11 amino acids, cysteine through phenylalanine. The read is trimmed to its CDR3 DNA, 33 bases read in frame from base 1. Trimming removed 3 bases from V and 9 bases from J, leaving 7 bases between the germline ends. CDR1 and CDR2 are read off the germline V gene as KGHSH and LQKENI. As to this clone: Its antigen has not been determined. Within one base of it there is no much larger clone, and no base qualities were kept.

The material sequenced was peripheral blood. This chain joins TRBV18 to TRBJ2-3; the D gene lacks a confident call. The clonotype comes from a man aged 65-85 years with acute or convalescent COVID-19. The nucleotide sequence is given as TGTGCCAGCTCACCCGAGAGGACGCAGTATTTT. Translation gives CASSPERTQYF.